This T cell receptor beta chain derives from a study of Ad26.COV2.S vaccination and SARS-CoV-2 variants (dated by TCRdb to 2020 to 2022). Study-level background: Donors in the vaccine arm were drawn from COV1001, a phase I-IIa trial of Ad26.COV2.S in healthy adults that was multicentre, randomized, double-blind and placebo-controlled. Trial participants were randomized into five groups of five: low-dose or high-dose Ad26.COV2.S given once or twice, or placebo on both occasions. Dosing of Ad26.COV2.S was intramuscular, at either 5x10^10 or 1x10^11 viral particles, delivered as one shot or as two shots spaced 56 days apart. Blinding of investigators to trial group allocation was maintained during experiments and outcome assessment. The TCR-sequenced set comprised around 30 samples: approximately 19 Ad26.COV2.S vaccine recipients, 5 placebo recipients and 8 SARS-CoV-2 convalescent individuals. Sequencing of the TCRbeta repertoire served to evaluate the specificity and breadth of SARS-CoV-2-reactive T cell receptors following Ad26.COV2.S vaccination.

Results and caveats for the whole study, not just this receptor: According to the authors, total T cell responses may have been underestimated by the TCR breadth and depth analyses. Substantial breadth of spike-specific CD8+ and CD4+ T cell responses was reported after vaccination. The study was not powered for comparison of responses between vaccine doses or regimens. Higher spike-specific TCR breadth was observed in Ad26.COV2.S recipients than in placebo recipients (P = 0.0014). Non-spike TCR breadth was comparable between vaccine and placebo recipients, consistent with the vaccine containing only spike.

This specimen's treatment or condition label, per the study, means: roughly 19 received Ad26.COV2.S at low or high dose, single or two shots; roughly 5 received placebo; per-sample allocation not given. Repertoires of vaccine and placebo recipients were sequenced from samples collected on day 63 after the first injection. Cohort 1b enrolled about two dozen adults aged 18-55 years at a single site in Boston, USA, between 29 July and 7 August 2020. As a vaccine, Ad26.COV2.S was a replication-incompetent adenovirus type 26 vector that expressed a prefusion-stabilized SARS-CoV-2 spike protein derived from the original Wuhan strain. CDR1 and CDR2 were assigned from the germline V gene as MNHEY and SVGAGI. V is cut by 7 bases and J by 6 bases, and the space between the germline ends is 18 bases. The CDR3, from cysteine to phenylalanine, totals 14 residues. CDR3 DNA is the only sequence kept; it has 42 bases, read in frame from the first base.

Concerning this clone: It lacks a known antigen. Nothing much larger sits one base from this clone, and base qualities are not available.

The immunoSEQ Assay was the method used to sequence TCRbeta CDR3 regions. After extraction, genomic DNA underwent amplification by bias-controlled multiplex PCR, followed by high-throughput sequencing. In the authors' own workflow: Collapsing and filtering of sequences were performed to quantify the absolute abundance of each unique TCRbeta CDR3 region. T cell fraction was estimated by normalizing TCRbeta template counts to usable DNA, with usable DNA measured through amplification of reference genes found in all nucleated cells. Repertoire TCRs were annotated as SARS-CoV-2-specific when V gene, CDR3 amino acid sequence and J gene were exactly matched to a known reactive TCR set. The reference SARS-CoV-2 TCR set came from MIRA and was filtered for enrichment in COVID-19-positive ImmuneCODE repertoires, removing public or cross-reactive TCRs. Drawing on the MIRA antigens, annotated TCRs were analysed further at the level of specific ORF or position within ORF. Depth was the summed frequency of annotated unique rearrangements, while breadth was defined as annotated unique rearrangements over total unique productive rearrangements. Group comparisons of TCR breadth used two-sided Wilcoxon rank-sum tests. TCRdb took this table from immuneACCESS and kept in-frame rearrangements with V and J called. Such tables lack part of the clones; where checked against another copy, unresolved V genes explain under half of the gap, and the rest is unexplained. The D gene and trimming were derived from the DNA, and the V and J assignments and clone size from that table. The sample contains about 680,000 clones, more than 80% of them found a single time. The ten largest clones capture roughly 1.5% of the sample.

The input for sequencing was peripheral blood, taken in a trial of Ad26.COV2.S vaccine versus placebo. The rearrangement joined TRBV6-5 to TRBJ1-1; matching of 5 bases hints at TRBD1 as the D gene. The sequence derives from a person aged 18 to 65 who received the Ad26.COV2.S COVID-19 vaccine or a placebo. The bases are TGTGCCAGCACCTCCCCTCAGGGTCAGGCTGAAGCTTTCTTT. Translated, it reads CASTSPQGQAEAFF.